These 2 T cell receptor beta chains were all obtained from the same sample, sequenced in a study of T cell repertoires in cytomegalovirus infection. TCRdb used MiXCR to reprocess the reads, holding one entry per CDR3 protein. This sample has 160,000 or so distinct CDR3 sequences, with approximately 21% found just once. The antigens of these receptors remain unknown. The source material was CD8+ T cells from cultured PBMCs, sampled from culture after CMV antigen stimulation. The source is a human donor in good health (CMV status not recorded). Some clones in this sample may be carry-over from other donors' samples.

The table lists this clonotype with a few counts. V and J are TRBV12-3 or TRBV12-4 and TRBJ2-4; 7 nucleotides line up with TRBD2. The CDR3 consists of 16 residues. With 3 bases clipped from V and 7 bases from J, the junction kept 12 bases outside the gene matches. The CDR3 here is CASSLSLEHGRNIQYF. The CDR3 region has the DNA TGTGCCAGCAGTTTGAGTCTAGAGCACGGGAGGAACATTCAGTACTTC.

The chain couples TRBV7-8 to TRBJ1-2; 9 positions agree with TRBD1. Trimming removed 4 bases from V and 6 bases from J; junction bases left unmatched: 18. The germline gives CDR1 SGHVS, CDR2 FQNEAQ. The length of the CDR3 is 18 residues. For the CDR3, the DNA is TGTGCCAGCAGCTCCCGCCCGGGACAGGGCTTTATGGGGGATGGCTACACCTTC. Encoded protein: CASSSRPGQGFMGDGYTF.